A single sample is the source of the 10 T cell receptor beta chains below, sequenced in a study of OX40 agonist ivuxolimab in advanced cancers. Library preparation employed the immunoSEQ multiplex PCR assay. In its TCRdb copy, this immuneACCESS table keeps in-frame sequences only and misses some clones. Where compared with another copy, unresolved V genes explain less than half of these, and the others have no known cause. The sample table holds about 88,000 clones, of which 70% to 90% were seen once. Approximately 4.2% of the sample belongs to the ten largest clones. This specimen consisted of CD4+ or CD8+ T cells sorted from blood, obtained in a trial of the OX40 agonist ivuxolimab. The receptors were sampled from an adult with an advanced solid tumor such as melanoma, head and neck, liver or kidney cancer.

The gene calls are TRBV7-2 and TRBJ2-7; 12 bases map to TRBD2. Germline loops: CDR1 SGHTA, CDR2 FQGNSA. V trimming: 4 bases; J trimming: 4 bases; junction bases outside the gene matches: 5. CDR3 length equals 15 residues. This chain's CDR3 is CASSSGLAGPYEQYF. As DNA, the CDR3 is TGTGCCAGCAGCTCCGGACTAGCGGGACCGTACGAGCAGTACTTC. The whole variable domain, remainder taken from reference TRBV7-2 and TRBJ2-7, is GAGVSQSPSNKVTEKGKDVELRCDPISGHTALYWYRQSLGQGLEFLIYFQGNSAPDKSGLPSDRFSAERTGGSVSTLTIQRTQQEDSAVYLCASSSGLAGPYEQYFGPGTRLTVT.

With regard to this clone: A junction boundary mismatches the germline segment, possibly from a read error. CDR3: CASSFGDFDLVF. The CDR3 nucleotides are TGTGCCAGCAGTTTTGGGGACTTCGATTTGGTCTTC. The chain is built from TRBV27 and TRBJ2-1, with a tentative D call TRBD2 (6 bases). The CDR3 runs 12 residues. In germline, CDR1 is MNHEY, CDR2 SMNVEV (reference sequence).

V gene TRBV30 combines with J gene TRBJ1-1, with D uncertain. The germline V gene encodes CDR1 GTSNPN and CDR2 SVGIG (reference sequence). Trimming cost V 7 bases and J 4 bases, with 13 bases left between them. The CDR3 has 12 amino acids. The CDR3 coding sequence is TGTGCCTACGAAAGAGGCAGCACTGAAGCTTTCTTT. Translating it yields CAYERGSTEAFF.

The chain couples TRBV7-2 to TRBJ2-2; D is unclear. Germline CDR1 is SGHTA and CDR2 is FQGNSA. CDR3 length: 11 residues. V lost 5 bases and J lost 4, with 2 bases in between. CDR3 nucleotides: TGTGCCAGCAGCCCCACCGGGGAGCTGTTTTTT. This codes for CASSPTGELFF.

J is TRBJ2-3 and V is TRBV5-4; 9 positions match TRBD2. The germline CDR1 and CDR2 sequences are SGHNT and YYREEE (reference sequence). With 3 bases clipped from V and 3 bases from J, the junction kept 5 bases outside the gene matches. The CDR3 consists of 15 residues. The CDR3 is CASSSEREVTDTQYF. CDR3 coding DNA: TGTGCCAGCAGCTCCGAGCGGGAGGTTACAGATACGCAGTATTTT.

Points on this clone: Other DNA sequences in this sample translate to the same CDR3. The chain carries TRBV6-5 and TRBJ2-1, with D unresolved. Trimming left V 5 bases short and J 10 bases short, with 9 bases between. Germline V gene sequence: CDR1 MNHEY, CDR2 SVGAGI. This CDR3 has 11 residues. CDR3 in amino acids: CASSRDGEQFF. In nucleotides, the CDR3 is TGTGCCAGCAGTCGTGACGGGGAGCAGTTCTTC.

Of note for this clone: Mismatch with germline at one junction end may stem from a read error. The chain recombines TRBV20-1 with TRBJ1-2, with D uncertain. Germline V gives CDR1 DFQATT, CDR2 SNEGSKA (reference sequence). This CDR3 contains 11 residues. This chain's CDR3 is CSASHLTVHYF. The CDR3 DNA reads TGCAGTGCTTCTCACTTGACGGTGCACTACTTC.

Here the CDR3 DNA reads TGTGCCAGCAGCTACAGGGGAGGGGACAATGAGCAGTTCTTC. Translating gives CASSYRGGDNEQFF. This chain connects TRBV6-5 to TRBJ2-1; D may match TRBD1 or TRBD2 (7 bases each). Germline CDR1 and CDR2: MNHEY and SVGAGI. The V and J ends lost 6 bases and 5 bases respectively, with 14 bases between them. The length of the CDR3 is 14 residues.

This rearrangement joins TRBV19 to TRBJ2-2, with a weak D call TRBD1 (5 bases). The germline V gene encodes CDR1 LNHDA and CDR2 SQIVND (reference sequence). With 1 base removed from V and 5 bases from J, the gap between germline ends came to 11 bases. This CDR3 contains 15 residues. The CDR3 sequence is CASSIVLGVTGELFF. Here the CDR3 DNA reads TGTGCCAGTAGTATAGTATTAGGGGTAACCGGGGAGCTGTTTTTT. The entire variable domain, with the rest obtained from reference TRBV19 and TRBJ2-2, is as follows: DGGITQSPKYLFRKEGQNVTLSCEQNLNHDAMYWYRQDPGQGLRLIYYSQIVNDFQKGDIAEGYSVSREKKESFPLTVTSAQKNPTAFYLCASSIVLGVTGELFFGEGSRLTVL.

V and J are TRBV7-2 and TRBJ2-5; D call uncertain. CDR3 length equals 13 residues. The germline V and J ends were trimmed by 1 base and 1 base, with 4 bases remaining between them. Germline V gives CDR1 SGHTA, CDR2 FQGNSA. CDR3 nucleotides: TGTGCCAGCAGCTTAGGAGTCCAAGAGACCCAGTACTTC. Translation gives CASSLGVQETQYF.